The entry below describes one TCR beta chain. V was shortened by 4 bases and J by 4 bases, with 8 bases between the two germline ends. The germline gives CDR1 MNHEY, CDR2 SVGAGI. The CDR3 is made up of 13 amino acids. The record originates from a study of blood T cell repertoires in COVID-19. The assay was immunoSEQ multiplex PCR, and TCRdb's table has in-frame clones only and misses some. The sample carries under 200,000 clones, about 86% recorded once. This receptor was obtained from a man between 50 and 59 years old with active or convalescent COVID-19. The chain joins TRBV6-5 to TRBJ2-4; D unclear. The sample was peripheral blood. The CDR3 DNA reads as TGTGCCAGCAGTTCAGGTGGGAAAAACATTCAGTACTTC. It encodes CASSSGGKNIQYF.